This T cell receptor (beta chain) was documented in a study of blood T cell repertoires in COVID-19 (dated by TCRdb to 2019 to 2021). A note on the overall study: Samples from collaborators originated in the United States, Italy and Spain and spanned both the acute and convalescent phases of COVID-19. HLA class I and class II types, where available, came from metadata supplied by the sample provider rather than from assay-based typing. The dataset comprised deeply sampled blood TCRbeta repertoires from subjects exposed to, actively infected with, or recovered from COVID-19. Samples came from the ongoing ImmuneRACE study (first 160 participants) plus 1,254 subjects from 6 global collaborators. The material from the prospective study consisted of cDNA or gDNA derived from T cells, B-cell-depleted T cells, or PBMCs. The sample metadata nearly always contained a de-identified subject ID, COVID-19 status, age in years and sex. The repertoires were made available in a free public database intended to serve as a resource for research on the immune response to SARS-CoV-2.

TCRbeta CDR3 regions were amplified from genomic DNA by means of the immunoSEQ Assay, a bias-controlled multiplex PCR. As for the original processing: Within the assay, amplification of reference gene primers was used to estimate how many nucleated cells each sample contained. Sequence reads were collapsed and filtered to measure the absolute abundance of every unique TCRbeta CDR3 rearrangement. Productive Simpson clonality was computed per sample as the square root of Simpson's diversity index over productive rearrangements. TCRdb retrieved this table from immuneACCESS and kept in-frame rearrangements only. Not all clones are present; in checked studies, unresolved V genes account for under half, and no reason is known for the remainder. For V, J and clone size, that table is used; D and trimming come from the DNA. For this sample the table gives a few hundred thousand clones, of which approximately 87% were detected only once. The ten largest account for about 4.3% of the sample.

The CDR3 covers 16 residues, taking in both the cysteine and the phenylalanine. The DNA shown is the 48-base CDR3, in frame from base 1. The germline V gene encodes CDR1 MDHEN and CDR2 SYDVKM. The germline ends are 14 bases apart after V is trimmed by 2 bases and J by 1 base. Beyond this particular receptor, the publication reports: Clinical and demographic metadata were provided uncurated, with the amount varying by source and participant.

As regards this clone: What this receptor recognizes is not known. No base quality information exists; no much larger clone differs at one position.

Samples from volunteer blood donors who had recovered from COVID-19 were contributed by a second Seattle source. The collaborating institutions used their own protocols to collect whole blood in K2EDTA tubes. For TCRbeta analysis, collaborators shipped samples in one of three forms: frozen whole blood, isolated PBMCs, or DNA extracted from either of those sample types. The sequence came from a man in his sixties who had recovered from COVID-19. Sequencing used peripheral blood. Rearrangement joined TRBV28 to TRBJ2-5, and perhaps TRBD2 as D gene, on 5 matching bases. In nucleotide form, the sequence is TGTGCCAGCAGTTTAGAGGGTCTGAAATTCCAAGAGACCCAGTACTTC. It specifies CASSLEGLKFQETQYF. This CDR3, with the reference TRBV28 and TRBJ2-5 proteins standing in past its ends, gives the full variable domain DVKVTQSSRYLVKRTGEKVFLECVQDMDHENMFWYRQDPGLGLRLIYFSYDVKMKEKGDIPEGYSVSREKKERFSLILESASTNQTSMYLCASSLEGLKFQETQYFGPGTRLLVL.